This T cell receptor (beta chain) comes out of a study of blood T cell repertoires in COVID-19. Study-level information: Donors in the United States, Italy and Spain gave samples during acute or convalescent COVID-19. From T cells, B-cell-depleted T cells, or PBMCs came the material, which was cDNA or gDNA.

Germline CDR1 and CDR2: PRHDT and FYEKMQ (reference sequence). CDR3 length: 15 residues. Trimming stripped 3 bases from V and 4 bases from J, with 12 bases between. Original analysis: Estimated nucleated cell counts came from reference gene primer amplification. The assay was immunoSEQ multiplex PCR, and TCRdb's table has in-frame clones only and misses some. The DNA was the basis for D and trimming; V, J and clone size are from that table. The sample includes tens of thousands of clones, more than 80% seen only once; the top ten take 2%. Sequencing input: peripheral blood. This rearrangement joins TRBV13 to TRBJ1-4, with D maybe TRBD1 (6 bases). The sequence derives from a man aged 30 to 39 with acute or convalescent COVID-19. DNA of the CDR3: TGTGCCAGCAGCTTGTGGGGGCGTGGTAATGAAAAACTGTTTTTT. Amino acids: CASSLWGRGNEKLFF.